The T cell receptor (beta chain) under discussion was sequenced for a study of T cell changes during pregnancy in multiple sclerosis. Profiled with immunoSEQ multiplex PCR; TCRdb holds only in-frame clones, not every one. The data contain about 130,000 clones, about 96% of them singletons. V dropped 4 bases and J dropped 4; count of bases not matched to a gene: 6. The CDR3 spans 16 residues. CDR1 and CDR2 from the germline V gene are SGHRS and YFSETQ. V usage is TRBV5-1 and J usage is TRBJ2-3; 13 bases align to TRBD2. The source is a female donor with multiple sclerosis, enrolled in a pregnancy study. Sequenced here: peripheral blood, sampled after pregnancy. CDR3 sequence reads: CASSARLAGGSDTQYF. The CDR3 DNA is TGCGCCAGCAGCGCTAGACTAGCGGGAGGTTCAGATACGCAGTATTTT.